Below, 21 T cell receptor beta chains from the same sample are listed, as sequenced in a study of blood T cells in healthy people across ages. A second roughly 6 to 11 cycle PCR used barcoded and J-beta primers. TCRdb reprocessed the 5' RACE reads via MiXCR and lists one record per CDR3 protein. The sample consists of 720,000 or so distinct CDR3 sequences, 40% to 50% of them appearing once. Sequenced: blood. The receptors were gathered from an elderly man in good health.

This chain links TRBV28 with TRBJ2-2, with 10 bases that match TRBD1. The CDR3 contains 15 residues. V was pared by 6 bases and J by 7 bases, with 8 bases of the junction left unmatched. The germline V gene has CDR1 MDHEN and CDR2 SYDVKM. DNA for the CDR3: TGTGCCAGCAGCTTCGCGACAGGGGGCATCGGGGAGCTGTTTTTT. Translation gives CASSFATGGIGELFF.

V is TRBV6-2 or TRBV6-3 and J is TRBJ2-3; possible D gene TRBD2, 5 bases. The germline CDR1 and CDR2 sequences are MNHEY and SVGEGT. The V end was cut by 3 bases, the J end by 1 base, with 8 bases between. CDR3 length: 14 residues. The CDR3 nucleotides are TGTGCCAGCAGTTATCCGGAGGGCACAGATACGCAGTATTTT. Translation: CASSYPEGTDTQYF.

This clonotype appeared many times. V and J are TRBV29-1 and TRBJ2-1; TRBD1 matches at 8 bases. This CDR3 has 14 amino acids. V lost 6 bases and J lost 3; bases outside the gene matches: 7. The germline CDR1 and CDR2 sequences are SQVTM and ANQGSEA. In DNA, the CDR3 is TGCAGCGTCCGACACAGGGGGGTCTACAATGAGCAGTTCTTC. This sequence encodes CSVRHRGVYNEQFF.

This clonotype was observed a few times. The V gene is TRBV7-2, the J gene TRBJ2-7, with 8 positions matching TRBD1. Germline V gene data show CDR1 as SGHTA and CDR2 as FQGNSA. Germline trimming cut 1 base from V and 7 bases from J; bases unmatched to any gene: 6. This CDR3 has 14 amino acids. The CDR3 sequence: CASSLDRGNNEQYF. CDR3 in DNA: TGTGCCAGCAGCTTAGACAGGGGGAACAATGAGCAGTACTTC.

This clonotype was observed many times. The gene calls are TRBV12-3 or TRBV12-4 and TRBJ1-1, with TRBD1 identical over 9 bases. The CDR3 is made up of 12 amino acids. V trimming: 6 bases; J trimming: 9 bases; junction bases outside the gene matches: 5. CDR3 loop: CASSPGQGQAFF. Written as DNA, the CDR3 is TGTGCCAGCAGCCCGGGACAGGGCCAAGCTTTCTTT.

The chain links TRBV20-1 to TRBJ2-5; 11 bases fit TRBD2. V lost 4 bases and J lost 5; bases outside the gene matches: 6. The CDR3 loop spans 14 amino acids. Germline V gene data show CDR1 as DFQATT and CDR2 as SNEGSKA (reference sequence). CDR3 nucleotide sequence: TGCAGTGCTATTCCTAGCGGGGGGATTGAGACCCAGTACTTC. Translated: CSAIPSGGIETQYF.

The count of this clonotype is one. This chain links TRBV19 with TRBJ2-5; D unclear. The germline V and J ends were trimmed by 1 base and 0 bases, with 6 bases remaining between them. The CDR3 is made up of 14 amino acids. The germline V gene encodes CDR1 LNHDA and CDR2 SQIVND (reference sequence). CDR3 sequence: CASSIGTYQETQYF. CDR3 coding DNA: TGTGCCAGTAGTATAGGGACGTACCAAGAGACCCAGTACTTC.

This clonotype was counted between two and nine times. The chain couples TRBV11-2 to TRBJ1-2; 8 bases line up with TRBD1. CDR3 length equals 15 residues. V lost 1 base and J lost 5; bases outside the gene matches: 6. Germline-derived CDR1 and CDR2 are SGHAT and FQNNGV. CDR3 nucleotide sequence: TGTGCCAGCAGCTTAGCCCCGACAGGGGATTATGGCTACACCTTC. Translation: CASSLAPTGDYGYTF.

The chain has TRBV6-2 or TRBV6-3 and TRBJ1-1; 8 bases agree with TRBD1. Germline V gives CDR1 MNHEY, CDR2 SVGEGT. The CDR3 contains 14 residues. The V segment lost 8 bases and the J segment 1 base; nucleotides outside the gene matches: 6. The DNA of the CDR3 is TGTGCCAGCGTACCGGGACAGGAGAACACTGAAGCTTTCTTT. Protein sequence: CASVPGQENTEAFF.

V is TRBV27 and J is TRBJ2-1; 14 nucleotides agree with TRBD2. The CDR3 sequence is 16 residues long. V was pared by 5 bases and J by 9 bases, with 9 bases of the junction left unmatched. CDR1 is MNHEY, CDR2 SMNVEV, per germline (reference sequence). The CDR3 region is CASSTWGTSGSSEQFF. In DNA, the CDR3 is TGTGCCAGCAGTACGTGGGGGACTAGCGGGAGCAGTGAGCAGTTCTTC.

This clonotype showed up just once. A single base separates this from a much larger clone, so it may be a read error. J is TRBJ2-5 and V is TRBV6-1; perhaps TRBD2 as D (5 bases). This CDR3 region has 17 residues. In germline, CDR1 is MNHNS, CDR2 SASEGT. CDR3 sequence: CASRRSRGTAYQEAQYF. The CDR3 nucleotides are TGTGCCAGCAGACGGTCCCGGGGAACAGCGTACCAAGAGGCCCAGTACTTC.

This clonotype was counted ten times or more. The J gene is TRBJ2-7, the V gene TRBV29-1; D gene uncertain. Germline CDR1 is SQVTM and CDR2 is ANQGSEA. The CDR3 runs 12 residues. Trimming removed 4 bases at V and 7 bases at J, with 14 bases between. The CDR3 nucleotides are TGCAGCGTTGGCGTAAGCCCGAGGGAGCAGTACTTC. Translated: CSVGVSPREQYF.

The chain joins TRBV2 to TRBJ2-2, with a weak D call TRBD2 (7 bases). V was cut by 4 bases and J by 4 bases, with 25 bases left in between. CDR3 length equals 19 residues. Germline-derived CDR1 and CDR2 are SNHLY and FYNNEI. The CDR3 sequence is CASSGATRYVRGATGELFF. The CDR3 DNA sequence: TGTGCCAGCAGTGGGGCCACCCGATATGTACGGGGGGCCACCGGGGAGCTGTTTTTT.

This chain uses TRBV5-1 with TRBJ2-1; D gene uncertain. The CDR3 consists of 13 residues. Trimming left V 1 base short and J 5 bases short, with 7 bases between. Germline V gene data show CDR1 as SGHRS and CDR2 as YFSETQ. Here the CDR3 reads CASSLPRNNEQFF. CDR3 DNA: TGCGCCAGCAGCTTGCCCAGGAACAATGAGCAGTTCTTC.

Only a few counts were recorded for this clonotype. The chain combines TRBV20-1 with TRBJ1-5; 10 nucleotides align to TRBD1. V lost 6 bases and J lost 5; bases outside the gene matches: 10. CDR3 size: 15 residues. Germline V gene sequence: CDR1 DFQATT, CDR2 SNEGSKA (reference sequence). The CDR3, as DNA: TGCAGTGCGGGACAGGGGCTATACCCAGATCAGCCCCAGCATTTT. It codes for CSAGQGLYPDQPQHF.

This chain uses TRBV12-3 or TRBV12-4 with TRBJ1-5; D is unclear. This CDR3 is built from 14 residues. Trimming removed 6 bases at V and 0 bases at J, with 9 bases between. The CDR3 protein is CASRETGSNQPQHF. The DNA for the CDR3 is TGTGCCAGCAGGGAGACCGGTAGCAATCAGCCCCAGCATTTT.

As regards this clonotype: A much bigger clone sits one base away, suggesting this may be a read error. The J gene is TRBJ2-7, the V gene TRBV6-1, with D possibly matching TRBD2 (5 bases). Looked up from germline, CDR1 is MNHNS and CDR2 is SASEGT. V dropped 1 base and J dropped 9 bases, with 13 bases sitting between them. This CDR3 region has 13 residues. The CDR3 reads CASSEVPSRGQYF. The CDR3 DNA is TGTGCCAGCAGTGAAGTCCCGAGTCGGGGGCAGTACTTC.

This clonotype was seen a few times. This sequence joins TRBV29-1 and TRBJ1-2; D not certain. Trimming stripped 3 bases from V and 7 bases from J, with 18 bases between. Germline values: CDR1 SQVTM, CDR2 ANQGSEA. The CDR3 consists of 14 residues. CDR3 residues: CSVDLEGGSGGYTF. The CDR3 DNA is TGCAGCGTTGACCTCGAGGGCGGTTCGGGTGGCTACACCTTC.

In this sample, this clonotype turned up many times. The CDR3 region is CASSPTGGGYGYTF. The CDR3 DNA reads as TGTGCCAGCAGCCCGACAGGGGGCGGCTATGGCTACACCTTC. This chain joins TRBV12-3 or TRBV12-4 and TRBJ1-2, with 10 bases that match TRBD1. The CDR3 runs 14 residues. The trim removed 6 bases at V and 4 bases at J, leaving 5 bases unmatched.

Turning to this clonotype: The junction departs from the called germline gene at one end, perhaps through a read error. The chain joins TRBV2 to TRBJ2-7; tentatively, D is TRBD1 or TRBD2 (6 bases each). Germline-derived CDR1 and CDR2 are SNHLY and FYNNEI. CDR3 length equals 11 residues. The CDR3 DNA is TGTGCCGGCAGGGGAGGCTACGAGCAGTACTTC. Translated: CAGRGGYEQYF.

This clonotype was counted between two and nine times. V usage is TRBV21-1 and J usage is TRBJ1-2; the DNA was not compared with TRBD1, the D call given in the table. TRBV21-1 is a recognized pseudogene. This CDR3 region has 14 residues. The CDR3 sequence is CASAPITQHYGYTF. CDR3 DNA sequence: TGTGCCAGCGCCCCGATTACCCAGCACTATGGCTACACCTTC.